This T cell receptor beta chain emerged from a study of CD8+ T cells in alopecia areata. Study-wide points: Expanded CD8+ clones among the top 100, and scalp clonality, were significantly decreased by tofacitinib.

Extraction of RNA preceded its reverse transcription into cDNA, which served as the sequencing template. Here immunoSEQ multiplex PCR was the method, and the copy in TCRdb shows in-frame clones only, minus some. Of about 200,000 clones detected, less than 45% appear once; the ten largest clones hold about 0.48%. A remark on this clone: The antigen is undetermined.

CDR1 and CDR2 from the germline V gene are KGHSH and LQKENI. Trimming removed 2 bases at V and 4 bases at J, with 2 bases between. The CDR3 sequence is 12 residues long. As to treatment: oral pan-JAK inhibitor, 5-10 mg twice daily. Lesional scalp tissue (obtained by punch biopsy) and peripheral blood were collected from alopecia areata patients. The V and J genes are TRBV18 and TRBJ2-2; D remains ambiguous. Material: CD4+ T cells sorted from blood, obtained at approximately week 30, from a patient treated with tofacitinib. The sequence derives from a human donor with alopecia areata. The CDR3 DNA follows: TGTGCCAGCTCACCATTCACCGGGGAGCTGTTTTTT. Translated: CASSPFTGELFF.